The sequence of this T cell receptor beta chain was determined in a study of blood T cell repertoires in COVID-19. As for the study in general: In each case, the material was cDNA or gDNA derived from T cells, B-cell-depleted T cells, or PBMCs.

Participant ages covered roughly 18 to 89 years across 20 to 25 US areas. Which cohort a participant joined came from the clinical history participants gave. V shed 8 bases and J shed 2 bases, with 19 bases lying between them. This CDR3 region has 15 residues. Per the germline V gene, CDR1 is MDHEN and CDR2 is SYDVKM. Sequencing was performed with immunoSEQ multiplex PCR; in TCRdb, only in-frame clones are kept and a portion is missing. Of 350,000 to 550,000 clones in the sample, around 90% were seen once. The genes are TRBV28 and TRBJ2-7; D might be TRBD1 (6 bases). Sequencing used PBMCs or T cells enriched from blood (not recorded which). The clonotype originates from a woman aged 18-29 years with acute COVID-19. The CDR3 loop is CASSGVVFVPYEQYF. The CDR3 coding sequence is TGTGCCAGCTCAGGGGTGGTTTTCGTTCCCTACGAGCAGTACTTC.